Listed below are T cell receptor beta chains from one sample, sequenced in a study of breast tumors, draining lymph nodes, adjacent tissues. Via MiXCR, TCRdb re-called the multiplex PCR reads, giving one row per CDR3 protein. Among fewer than 30,000 distinct CDR3 sequences listed, around 68% were seen once. Material: tumor-adjacent breast tissue. These TCRs come from a female donor with breast cancer. Some clones in this sample may be carry-over from other donors' samples. CDR3s include the opening cysteine and the closing phenylalanine or tryptophan. The D gene is left open where the match is weak. Some rows mark clone size as missing; the rest say once, few, many or name a class of expanded clone.

v_gene: TRBV19; d_gene: TRBD2; j_gene: TRBJ2-7; abundance: .; CDR3nt: TGTGCCAGTAGTATAGTAGCGGGAGGCATTCCCTACGAGCAGTACTTC; CDR3aa: CASSIVAGGIPYEQYF
v_gene: TRBV10-1; d_gene: .; j_gene: TRBJ2-7; abundance: .; CDR3nt: TGCGCCAGCAGTGAGAGGCTGGGTTCCTACGAGCAGTACTTC; CDR3aa: CASSERLGSYEQYF
v_gene: TRBV6-1; d_gene: .; j_gene: TRBJ1-6; abundance: .; CDR3nt: TGTGCCAGCAGTGTGGGACATAATAATTCACCCCTCCACTTT; CDR3aa: CASSVGHNNSPLHF
v_gene: TRBV29-1; d_gene: .; j_gene: TRBJ2-3; abundance: .; CDR3nt: TGCAGCGGAAGGGGGGCGGGTAGCACAGATACGCAGTATTTT; CDR3aa: CSGRGAGSTDTQYF
v_gene: TRBV12-3/TRBV12-4; d_gene: TRBD2; j_gene: TRBJ2-3; abundance: .; CDR3nt: TGTGCCAGCAGGCCACCGGGACTAGTAGGAGATACGCAGTATTTT; CDR3aa: CASRPPGLVGDTQYF
v_gene: TRBV20-1; d_gene: TRBD2; j_gene: TRBJ2-5; abundance: .; CDR3nt: TGCAGTGCTAGCGGACTAGCCGGTGAGACCCAGTACTTC; CDR3aa: CSASGLAGETQYF
v_gene: TRBV27; d_gene: TRBD1; j_gene: TRBJ2-7; abundance: many; CDR3nt: TGTGCCAGCAGCCGGGACAGCTCTGCTTGGACCTACGAGCAGTACTTC; CDR3aa: CASSRDSSAWTYEQYF
v_gene: TRBV12-3/TRBV12-4; d_gene: .; j_gene: TRBJ1-2; abundance: few; CDR3nt: TGTGCCAGCAGTTTAGTTGGGAGCTATGGCTACACCTTC; CDR3aa: CASSLVGSYGYTF
v_gene: TRBV3-1; d_gene: .; j_gene: TRBJ1-6; abundance: .; CDR3nt: TGTGCCAGAGCAGGGAATTCACCCCTCCACTTT; CDR3aa: CARAGNSPLHF
v_gene: TRBV20-1; d_gene: .; j_gene: TRBJ2-6; abundance: .; CDR3nt: TGCAGTGCAAGCCTCTCTGGGGCCAACGTCCTGACTTTC; CDR3aa: CSASLSGANVLTF
v_gene: TRBV19; d_gene: .; j_gene: TRBJ1-3; abundance: .; CDR3nt: TGTGCCGCCTCCCTAGCCGGAACCTCTGGAAACACCATATATTTT; CDR3aa: CAASLAGTSGNTIYF
v_gene: TRBV6-1; d_gene: .; j_gene: TRBJ2-7; abundance: .; CDR3nt: TGTGCCAGCAGTGACCGGGACCCGTCCGAGCAGTACTTC; CDR3aa: CASSDRDPSEQYF